These 26 T cell receptor beta chains were all obtained from the same sample, sequenced in a study of shared clonotypes between healthy human individuals (dated by TCRdb to between 2020 and 2021). Libraries were built with the immunoSEQ multiplex PCR assay. The table comes from immuneACCESS by way of TCRdb, which keeps in-frame sequences with V and J called. Part of the clones is missing from these tables; in studies checked, under half for an unresolved V gene and the rest for unknown reasons. Present in this sample are a few million clones, about 92% of which were seen just once. The ten largest clones capture approximately 0.4% of the sample. The material sequenced was naive CD4+ T cells from PBMCs. The cell subset or site label, read with the paper, signifies: CD45RA+ positively selected. These receptors were taken from a man between 18 and 35 years old in good health. Some clones in this sample may be carry-over from other donors' samples.

The chain joins TRBV11-2 to TRBJ2-7, with 7 bases lining up with TRBD1. Germline values: CDR1 SGHAT, CDR2 FQNNGV. The V gene end was trimmed by 5 bases and the J gene end by 2 bases; junction bases not matched to a gene: 9. There are 15 residues in the CDR3. As DNA, the CDR3 is TGTGCCAGCAGCCCCCGTCGGCAGGGGGCCTACGAGCAGTACTTC. It yields the protein CASSPRRQGAYEQYF.

The rearrangement joins TRBV5-5 to TRBJ1-1, with unresolved D. V shed 4 bases and J shed 8 bases, with 18 bases lying between them. CDR1 is SGHKS, CDR2 YYEKEE, per germline (reference sequence). The CDR3 has 14 residues. CDR3 amino acids: CASSPRGHLTEAFF. The DNA for the CDR3 is TGTGCCAGCAGCCCGAGAGGCCACTTGACAGAAGCTTTCTTT.

This clone showed up just once. The chain employs TRBV6-1 and TRBJ2-3; no clear D gene. V lost 0 bases and J lost 0, with 4 bases in between. The CDR3 is made up of 14 amino acids. Germline lookup yields CDR1 MNHNS and CDR2 SASEGT. CDR3 protein: CASSEARSTDTQYF. As DNA, the CDR3 is TGTGCCAGCAGTGAAGCCCGCAGCACAGATACGCAGTATTTT.

V is TRBV5-1 and J is TRBJ1-2; D might be TRBD1 (5 bases). V was clipped by 4 bases and J by 7 bases, with 11 bases between them. Germline values: CDR1 SGHRS, CDR2 YFSETQ. The CDR3 extends over 12 amino acids. DNA of the CDR3: TGCGCCAGCAGCGTCTGGGGCGTTGGCTACACCTTC. Translation gives CASSVWGVGYTF.

This sequence joins TRBV7-9 and TRBJ1-3; D is undetermined. Per germline, CDR1 SEHNR and CDR2 FQNEAQ (reference sequence). V lost 6 bases and J 1 base, leaving 10 bases between the germline ends. This CDR3 is 14 amino acids long. Here the CDR3 reads CASSSGHSGNTIYF. The CDR3 region has the DNA TGTGCCAGCAGTTCAGGCCATTCTGGAAACACCATATATTTT. The variable domain in full, completed from reference TRBV7-9 and TRBJ1-3, reads DTGVSQNPRHKITKRGQNVTFRCDPISEHNRLYWYRQTLGQGPEFLTYFQNEAQLEKSRLLSDRFSAERPKGSFSTLEIQRTEQGDSAMYLCASSSGHSGNTIYFGEGSWLTVV.

The chain couples TRBV29-1 to TRBJ1-1; 7 nucleotides agree with TRBD1. Germline lookup yields CDR1 SQVTM and CDR2 ANQGSEA. Trimming at V came to 1 base and at J to 4 bases, leaving 12 bases not matched to a gene. The CDR3 is 16 amino acids. The CDR3, as DNA: TGCAGCGTTGAAGGAGGAGGGACAGCCCGTAGCACTGAAGCTTTCTTT. This gives the protein CSVEGGGTARSTEAFF.

This clone was picked up one time. The chain combines TRBV14 with TRBJ2-7, with D maybe TRBD1 (5 bases). The CDR3 contains 14 residues. Per germline, CDR1 SGHDN and CDR2 FVKESK. V lost 3 bases and J lost 6, with 15 bases in between. CDR3 residues: CASSQATQGAEQYF. CDR3 DNA: TGTGCCAGCAGCCAGGCCACCCAGGGTGCCGAGCAGTACTTC.

This clone has just one count. The J gene is TRBJ2-7, the V gene TRBV5-6; 7 bases fit TRBD1. Germline V gives CDR1 SGHDT, CDR2 YYEEEE. Trimming at V came to 4 bases and at J to 3 bases, leaving 13 bases not matched to a gene. The CDR3 covers 16 residues. CDR3 loop: CASSETETGLVYEQYF. For the CDR3, the DNA is TGTGCCAGCAGCGAAACCGAGACAGGGCTCGTCTACGAGCAGTACTTC.

This rearrangement joins TRBV2 to TRBJ1-4; D gene unclear. V was clipped by 8 bases and J by 4 bases, with 14 bases between them. Germline loops: CDR1 SNHLY, CDR2 FYNNEI. CDR3 length equals 14 residues. Here the CDR3 reads CASGSFSLNEKLFF. CDR3 DNA sequence: TGTGCCAGCGGATCCTTCTCGCTTAATGAAAAACTGTTTTTT.

V and J are TRBV4-1 and TRBJ2-3; TRBD1 is a possible D gene (6 bases). Germline lookup yields CDR1 MGHRA and CDR2 YSYEKL. The length of the CDR3 is 17 residues. V lost 6 bases and J lost 0, with 19 bases in between. The CDR3 region is CASSLISGAPSTDTQYF. The CDR3 DNA is TGCGCCAGCAGTCTAATTTCAGGGGCCCCTAGCACAGATACGCAGTATTTT.

This clone was counted between two and nine times. The J gene is TRBJ1-4, the V gene TRBV28; TRBD1 is a possible D gene (5 bases). The V gene's germline CDR1 is MDHEN and CDR2 SYDVKM. This CDR3 is 15 amino acids long. Trimming took off 6 bases at V and 7 bases at J, with 18 bases between the two ends. CDR3 loop: CASSALAGRIEKLFF. The DNA of the CDR3 is TGTGCCAGCAGCGCCTTGGCAGGGCGAATTGAAAAACTGTTTTTT.

J is TRBJ1-1 and V is TRBV18, with D maybe TRBD1 (5 bases). CDR3 size: 16 residues. V was clipped by 6 bases and J by 1 base, with 18 bases between them. Germline CDR1 reads KGHSH; CDR2 reads LQKENI. The CDR3 region is CASSRLGGVQNTEAFF. CDR3 bases: TGTGCCAGCTCGCGTCTGGGGGGTGTCCAGAACACTGAAGCTTTCTTT.

The rearrangement joins TRBV5-8 to TRBJ2-7, with D unresolved. With 1 base removed from V and 4 bases from J, the gap between germline ends came to 6 bases. Germline-derived CDR1 and CDR2 are SGHTS and YDEGEE. There are 12 residues in the CDR3. CDR3 bases: TGTGCCAGCAGCTTGTACCAGTACGAGCAGTACTTC. Translated: CASSLYQYEQYF. The full variable domain, rest sourced from reference TRBV5-8 and TRBJ2-7, is EAGVTQSPTHLIKTRGQQATLRCSPISGHTSVYWYQQALGLGLQFLLWYDEGEERNRGNFPPRFSGRQFPNYSSELNVNALELEDSALYLCASSLYQYEQYFGPGTRLTVT.

This chain joins TRBV11-2 and TRBJ2-1; tentatively, D is TRBD1 (5 bases). Germline assignment: CDR1 SGHAT and CDR2 FQNNGV. V dropped 1 base and J dropped 8 bases, with 12 bases sitting between them. The CDR3 totals 14 residues. The CDR3: CASSLVAGLHEQFF. CDR3 DNA: TGTGCCAGCAGCTTAGTGGCAGGGTTGCATGAGCAGTTCTTC.

The chain couples TRBV12-5 to TRBJ2-7, with 7 nucleotides matching TRBD1. The CDR3 is made up of 21 amino acids. V dropped 3 bases and J dropped 0; count of bases not matched to a gene: 23. CDR1 LGHNT and CDR2 FRNRAP come from the germline V gene. Here the CDR3 DNA reads TGTGCTAGTGGTTTTAAAGGTGAGGGGGCCTGGCCAAGTCCTTTCTCCTACGAGCAGTACTTC. Protein product: CASGFKGEGAWPSPFSYEQYF.

This chain links TRBV9 with TRBJ2-1; 7 positions agree with TRBD2. With 0 bases clipped from V and 4 bases from J, the junction kept 4 bases outside the gene matches. This CDR3 has 15 residues. Germline-derived CDR1 and CDR2 are SGDLS and YYNGEE. The CDR3 bases are TGTGCCAGCAGCGTAGACGCGGGAGAATACAATGAGCAGTTCTTC. As protein: CASSVDAGEYNEQFF.

The chain has TRBV5-1 and TRBJ2-3, with TRBD2 identical over 9 bases. The length of the CDR3 is 15 residues. With 1 base clipped from V and 7 bases from J, the junction kept 7 bases outside the gene matches. CDR1 SGHRS and CDR2 YFSETQ come from the germline V gene. The CDR3 DNA reads as TGCGCCAGCAGCTTGTTGCGGGAGGGAGGTTATACGCAGTATTTT. Its translation: CASSLLREGGYTQYF.

V and J are TRBV19 and TRBJ1-5; tentative D call: TRBD1 (6 bases). This CDR3 spans 14 amino acids. V lost 5 bases to trimming and J lost 3 bases, with 11 bases between them. Per the germline V gene, CDR1 is LNHDA and CDR2 is SQIVND (reference sequence). CDR3 in amino acids: CASSLSGVNQPQHF. CDR3 DNA sequence: TGTGCCAGTAGTCTATCAGGGGTCAATCAGCCCCAGCATTTT.

The V and J genes are TRBV9 and TRBJ2-5; D tentatively fits TRBD1 or TRBD2 (5 bases each). The CDR3 loop spans 16 amino acids. V dropped 4 bases and J dropped 5 bases, with 21 bases sitting between them. Germline V gene sequence: CDR1 SGDLS, CDR2 YYNGEE. CDR3 bases: TGTGCCAGCAGCCCCCGCCCCGGGACCGCAGAGGAGACCCAGTACTTC. This codes for CASSPRPGTAEETQYF.

The chain combines TRBV6-5 with TRBJ2-7, with D possibly being TRBD1 (5 bases). Trimming left V 8 bases short and J 1 base short, with 15 bases between. CDR1 is MNHEY and CDR2 is SVGAGI in the germline V gene. The CDR3 is 14 residues long. As DNA, the CDR3 is TGTGCCAGCGGATTGGCGGACACGTCCTACGAGCAGTACTTC. It translates to CASGLADTSYEQYF.

The chain uses TRBV19 and TRBJ1-5, with D perhaps matching TRBD1 (6 bases). CDR3 size: 15 residues. Trimming stripped 7 bases from V and 4 bases from J, with 17 bases between. Per the germline V gene, CDR1 is LNHDA and CDR2 is SQIVND (reference sequence). The DNA for the CDR3 is TGTGCCAGTACCACACCCAGGGGAGGTAATCAGCCCCAGCATTTT. This encodes CASTTPRGGNQPQHF.

In regard to this clone: Additional DNA sequences in this sample encode the identical CDR3. This rearrangement joins TRBV29-1 to TRBJ1-2; D gene ambiguous. Germline V lookup: CDR1 SQVTM, CDR2 ANQGSEA. Trimming pared 4 bases from V and 8 bases from J, leaving 5 bases between. The length of the CDR3 is 9 residues. The CDR3 here is CSVASGYTF. CDR3 sequence (DNA): TGCAGCGTTGCAAGCGGCTACACCTTC.

This clone was recorded a few times. Other DNA sequences in the same sample also yield this CDR3. This sequence joins TRBV6-5 and TRBJ1-1; no clear D. V was trimmed by 6 bases and J by 3 bases, leaving 5 bases between them. The CDR3 length is 11 residues. CDR1 is MNHEY, CDR2 SVGAGI, per germline. CDR3 coding DNA: TGTGCCAGCAGACGGGACACTGAAGCTTTCTTT. As protein: CASRRDTEAFF.

This clone is a singleton in its sample. The rearrangement links TRBV6-6 to TRBJ2-2; D remains ambiguous. Germline loops: CDR1 MNHNY, CDR2 SVGAGI (reference sequence). CDR3 length equals 14 residues. Trimming removed 8 bases from V and 0 bases from J, with 10 bases in between. This CDR3 is CASLTAANTGELFF. CDR3 nucleotide sequence: TGTGCCAGCCTCACGGCCGCGAACACCGGGGAGCTGTTTTTT.

The chain uses TRBV7-9 and TRBJ2-7; 9 nucleotides align to TRBD1. V gave up 0 bases and J gave up 4 bases; unmatched junction bases: 4. Germline CDR1 and CDR2: SEHNR and FQNEAQ (reference sequence). The CDR3 covers 15 residues. The CDR3 loop reads CASSLASTGGYEQYF. In DNA, the CDR3 is TGTGCCAGCAGCTTAGCCTCGACAGGGGGGTACGAGCAGTACTTC.

The chain has TRBV7-8 and TRBJ1-3; D is uncertain. This CDR3 has 17 residues. V shed 5 bases and J shed 0 bases, with 17 bases lying between them. Per germline, CDR1 SGHVS and CDR2 FQNEAQ. As DNA, the CDR3 is TGTGCCAGCAGCCGTAACTTTCAGAGTCCCTCTGGAAACACCATATATTTT. Translating gives CASSRNFQSPSGNTIYF.